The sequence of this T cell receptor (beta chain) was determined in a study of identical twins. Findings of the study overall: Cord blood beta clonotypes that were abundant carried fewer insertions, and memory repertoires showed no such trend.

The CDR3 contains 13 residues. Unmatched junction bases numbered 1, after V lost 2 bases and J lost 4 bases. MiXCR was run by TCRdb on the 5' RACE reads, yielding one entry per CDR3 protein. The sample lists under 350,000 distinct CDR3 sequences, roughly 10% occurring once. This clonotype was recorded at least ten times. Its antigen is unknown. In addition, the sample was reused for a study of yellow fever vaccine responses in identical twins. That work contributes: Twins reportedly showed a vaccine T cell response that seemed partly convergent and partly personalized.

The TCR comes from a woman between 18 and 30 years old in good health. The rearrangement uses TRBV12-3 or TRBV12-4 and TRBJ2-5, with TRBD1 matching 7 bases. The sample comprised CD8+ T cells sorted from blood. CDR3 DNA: TGTGCCAGCAGTTTAAACAGGGGAGAGACCCAGTACTTC. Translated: CASSLNRGETQYF.